This TCR beta chain was documented in a study of T cells in localized non-small cell lung cancer (dated by TCRdb to the early 2020s). With regard to the full study: The study examined T cell repertoires in under 300 patients with early-stage NSCLC and compared tumors with uninvolved tumor-adjacent lungs. The cohort consisted of roughly 240 treatment-naive NSCLC patients whose localized lung tumors had been resected. Of the NSCLC patients, 129 were male and approximately 97 were female, and the mean age was about 69 years.

As for this clone: Its cognate antigen has yet to be identified. Per-base quality was not reported, and no clone a single base away is much larger than it.

Overall study outcomes, separate from this receptor: A median of 57 of the top 100 tumor clones were detected in paired uninvolved adjacent lung, and some 29 of these tumor clones were also found among the top 100 clones of the paired uninvolved adjacent lung. Multi-region tumor sequencing was not performed, so intratumor heterogeneity could not be excluded. Longer overall survival was associated with higher T cell density in blood, whereas shorter survival was associated with higher clonality in adjacent lung. Uninvolved tumor-adjacent lung showed the highest T cell clonality, higher than tumor, which suggests more focused antigenic responses in the uninvolved tumor-adjacent lung. Because the study design was exploratory, TCR variables were selected using unadjusted p-values without false-discovery rate correction.

Via the germline V gene (reference sequence), CDR1 is MNHNY and CDR2 SVGAGI. Trimming removed 6 bases from V and 4 bases from J, leaving 21 bases between the germline ends. From cysteine to phenylalanine, the CDR3 is 16 amino acids long. The only DNA kept is the CDR3, 48 bases in frame from the first base. TCR beta CDR3 regions were sequenced from DNA using the immunoSEQ Assay. In the paper's pipeline: To compute T cell density, TCR beta template counts were normalized to usable DNA, which was estimated by amplifying housekeeping genes. The preseqR package was used to estimate richness by extrapolating to 400,000 templates for PBMC samples and to 120,000 templates for tissue samples. Clonality was defined by subtracting Pielou's evenness from one. Tissue-enriched TCRs were identified through differential abundance testing performed on productive amino-acid clonotypes, with a minimum total count of 5 and an alpha of 0.1. Repertoire overlap between compartments was quantified with the Jaccard Index and Morisita Overlap Index. GLIPH grouped TCR beta CDR3s together with public tetramer-defined viral CDR3s, and a viral motif had to include at least three viral sequences and also show V-gene enrichment. Not all clones reach the TCRdb copy of this immuneACCESS table, which keeps in-frame sequences only. Checked studies attribute under half of the gap to unresolved V genes and leave the rest unexplained. The DNA was the basis for D and trimming; V, J and clone size are from that table. The sample table contains about 78,000 clones; only one count was recorded for 84% of them. The top ten hold approximately 2.5% of the sample.

At diagnosis, peripheral blood, uninvolved tumor-adjacent lung and tumor were collected and stored as a combination of fresh-frozen and FFPE material. For TCR repertoire profiling, the blood samples were analyzed as peripheral blood mononuclear cells. The chain employs TRBV6-6 and TRBJ1-1, and TRBD1 may be the D gene, going by 6 matching bases. The sample here was peripheral blood, taken before any cancer treatment. This TCR was sampled from a man between 35 and 75 years old with stage I lung adenocarcinoma. This receptor carries the CDR3 CASSPDPRGAVTEAFF. Read as DNA, the sequence is TGTGCCAGCAGCCCGGACCCGCGGGGGGCGGTCACTGAAGCTTTCTTT.